This T cell receptor (beta chain) came from a study of T cells in Graves' hyperthyroidism and ophthalmopathy. This clonotype was picked up many times. The antigen is unknown. This CDR3 contains 14 residues. The germline V gene encodes CDR1 MDHEN and CDR2 SYDVKM. The V gene lost 2 bases and the J gene lost 9 bases, with 14 bases spanning the gap. Stability of Graves' hyperthyroidism was defined as absent ophthalmopathy progression within 18 months. With a duration under 2 months, the hyperthyroidism was newly diagnosed in patients aged 18 to 65. Those patients with uncontrolled infection, other autoimmune disease, pregnancy or lactation were excluded. What was amplified from RNA transcripts were TCR beta CDR3 regions. First-round RT-PCR of the TCR CDR3 relied on the HTBI primer set. TCRdb fed the multiplex PCR reads into MiXCR, producing one record per CDR3 protein. The sample has more than 500,000 distinct CDR3 sequences, around 15% seen once.

Study findings and constraints: Most clonotypes expanded in thyroid above 0.001 were likewise present in blood.

Sequencing was performed on blood. V and J are TRBV28 and TRBJ2-1; D might be TRBD2 (6 bases). This receptor was obtained from a woman younger than 45 with Graves' hyperthyroidism. The CDR3 sequence is CASSLGGGIGEQFF. The DNA of the CDR3 is TGTGCCAGCAGTTTAGGGGGAGGAATCGGTGAGCAGTTCTTC.